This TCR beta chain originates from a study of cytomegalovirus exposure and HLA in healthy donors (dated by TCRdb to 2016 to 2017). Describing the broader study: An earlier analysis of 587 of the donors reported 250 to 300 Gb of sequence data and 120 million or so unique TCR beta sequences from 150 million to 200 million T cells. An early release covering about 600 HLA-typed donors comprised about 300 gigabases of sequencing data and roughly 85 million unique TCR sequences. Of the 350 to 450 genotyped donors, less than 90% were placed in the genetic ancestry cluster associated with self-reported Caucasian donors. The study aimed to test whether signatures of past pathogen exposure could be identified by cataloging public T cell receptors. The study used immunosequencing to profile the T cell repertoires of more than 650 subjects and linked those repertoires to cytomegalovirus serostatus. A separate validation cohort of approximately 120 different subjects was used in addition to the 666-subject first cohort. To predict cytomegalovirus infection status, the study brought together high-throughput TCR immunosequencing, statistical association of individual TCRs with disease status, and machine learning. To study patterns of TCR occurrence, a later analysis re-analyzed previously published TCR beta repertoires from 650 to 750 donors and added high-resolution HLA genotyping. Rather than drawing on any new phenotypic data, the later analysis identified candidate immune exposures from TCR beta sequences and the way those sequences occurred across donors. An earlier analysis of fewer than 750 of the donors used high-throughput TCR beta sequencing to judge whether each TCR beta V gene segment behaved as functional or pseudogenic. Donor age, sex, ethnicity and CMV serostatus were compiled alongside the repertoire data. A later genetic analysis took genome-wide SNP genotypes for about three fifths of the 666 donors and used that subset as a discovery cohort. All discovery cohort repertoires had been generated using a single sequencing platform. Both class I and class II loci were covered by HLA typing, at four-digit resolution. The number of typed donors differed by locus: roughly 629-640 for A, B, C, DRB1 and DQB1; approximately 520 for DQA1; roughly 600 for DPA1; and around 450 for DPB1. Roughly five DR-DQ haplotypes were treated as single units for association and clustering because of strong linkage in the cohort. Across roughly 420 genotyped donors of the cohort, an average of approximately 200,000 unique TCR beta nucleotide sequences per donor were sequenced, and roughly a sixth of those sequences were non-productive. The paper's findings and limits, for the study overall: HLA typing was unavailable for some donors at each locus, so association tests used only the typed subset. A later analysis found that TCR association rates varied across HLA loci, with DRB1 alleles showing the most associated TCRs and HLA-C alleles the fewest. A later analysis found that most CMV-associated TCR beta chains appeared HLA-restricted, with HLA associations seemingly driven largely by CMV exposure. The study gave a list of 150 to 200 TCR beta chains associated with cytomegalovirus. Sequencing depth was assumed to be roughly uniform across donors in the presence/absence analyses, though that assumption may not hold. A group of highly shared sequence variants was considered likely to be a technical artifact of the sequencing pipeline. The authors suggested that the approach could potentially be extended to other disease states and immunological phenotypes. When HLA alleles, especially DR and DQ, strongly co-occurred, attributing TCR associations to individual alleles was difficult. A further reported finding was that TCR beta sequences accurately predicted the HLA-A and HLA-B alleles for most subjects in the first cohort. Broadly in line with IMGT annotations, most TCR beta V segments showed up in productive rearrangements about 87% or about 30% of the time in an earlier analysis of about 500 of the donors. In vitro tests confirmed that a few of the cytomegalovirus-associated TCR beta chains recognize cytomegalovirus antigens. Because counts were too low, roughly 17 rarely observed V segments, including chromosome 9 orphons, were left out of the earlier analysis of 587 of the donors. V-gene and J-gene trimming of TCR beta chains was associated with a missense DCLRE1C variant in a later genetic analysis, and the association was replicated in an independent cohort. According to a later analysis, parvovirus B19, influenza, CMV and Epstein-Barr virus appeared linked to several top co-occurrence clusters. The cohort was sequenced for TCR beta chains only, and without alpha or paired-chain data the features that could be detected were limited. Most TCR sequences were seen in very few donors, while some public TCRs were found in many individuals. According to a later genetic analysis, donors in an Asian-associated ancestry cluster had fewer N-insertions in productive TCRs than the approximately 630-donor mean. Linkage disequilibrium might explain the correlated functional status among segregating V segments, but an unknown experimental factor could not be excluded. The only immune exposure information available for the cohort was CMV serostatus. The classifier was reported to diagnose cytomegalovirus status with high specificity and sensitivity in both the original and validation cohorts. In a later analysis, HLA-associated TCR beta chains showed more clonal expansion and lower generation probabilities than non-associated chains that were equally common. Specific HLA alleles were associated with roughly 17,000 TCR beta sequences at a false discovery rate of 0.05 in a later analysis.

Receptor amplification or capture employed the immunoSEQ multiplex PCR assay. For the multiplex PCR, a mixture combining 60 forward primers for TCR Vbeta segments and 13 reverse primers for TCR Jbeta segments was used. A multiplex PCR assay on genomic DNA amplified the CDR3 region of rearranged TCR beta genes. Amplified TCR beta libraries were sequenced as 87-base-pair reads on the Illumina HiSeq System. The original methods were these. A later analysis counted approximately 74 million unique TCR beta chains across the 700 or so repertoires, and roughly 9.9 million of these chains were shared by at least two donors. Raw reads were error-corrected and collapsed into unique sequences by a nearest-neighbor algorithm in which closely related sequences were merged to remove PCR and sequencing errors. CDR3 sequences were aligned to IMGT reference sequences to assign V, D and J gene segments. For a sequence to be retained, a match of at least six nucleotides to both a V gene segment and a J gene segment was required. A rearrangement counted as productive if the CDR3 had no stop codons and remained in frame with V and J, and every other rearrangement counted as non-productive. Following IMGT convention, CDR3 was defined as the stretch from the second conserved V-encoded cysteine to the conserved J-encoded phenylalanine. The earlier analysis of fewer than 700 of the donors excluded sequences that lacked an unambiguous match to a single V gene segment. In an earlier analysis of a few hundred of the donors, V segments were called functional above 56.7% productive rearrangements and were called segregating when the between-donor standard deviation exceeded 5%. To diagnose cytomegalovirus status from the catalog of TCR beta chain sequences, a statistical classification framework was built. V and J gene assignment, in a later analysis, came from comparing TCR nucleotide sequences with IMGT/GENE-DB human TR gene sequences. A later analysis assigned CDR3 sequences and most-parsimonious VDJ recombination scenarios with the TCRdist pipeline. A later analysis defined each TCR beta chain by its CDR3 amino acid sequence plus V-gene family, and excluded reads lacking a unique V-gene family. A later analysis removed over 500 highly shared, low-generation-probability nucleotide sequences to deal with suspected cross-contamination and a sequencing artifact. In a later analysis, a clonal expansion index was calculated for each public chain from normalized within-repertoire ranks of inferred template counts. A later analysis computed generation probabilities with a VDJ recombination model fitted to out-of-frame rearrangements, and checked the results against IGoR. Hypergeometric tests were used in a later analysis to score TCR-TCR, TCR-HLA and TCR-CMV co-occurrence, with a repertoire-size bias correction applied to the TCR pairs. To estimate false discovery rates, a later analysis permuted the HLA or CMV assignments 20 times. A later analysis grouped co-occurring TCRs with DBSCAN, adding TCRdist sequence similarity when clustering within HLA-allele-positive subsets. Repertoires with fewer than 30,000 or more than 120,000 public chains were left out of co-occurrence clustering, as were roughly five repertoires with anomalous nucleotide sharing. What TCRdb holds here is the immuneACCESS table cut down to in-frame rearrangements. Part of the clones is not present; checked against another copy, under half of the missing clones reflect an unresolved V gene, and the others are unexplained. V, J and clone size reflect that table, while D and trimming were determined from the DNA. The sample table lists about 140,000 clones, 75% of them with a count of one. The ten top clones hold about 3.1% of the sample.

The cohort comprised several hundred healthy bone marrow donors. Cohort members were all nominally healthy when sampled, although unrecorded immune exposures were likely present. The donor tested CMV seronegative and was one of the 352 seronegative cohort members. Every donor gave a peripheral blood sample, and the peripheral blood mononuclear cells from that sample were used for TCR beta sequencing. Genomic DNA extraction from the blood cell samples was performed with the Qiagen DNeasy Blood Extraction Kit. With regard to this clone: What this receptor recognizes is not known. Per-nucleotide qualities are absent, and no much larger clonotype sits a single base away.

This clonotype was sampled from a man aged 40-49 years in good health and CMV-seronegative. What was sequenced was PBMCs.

The CDR3 protein: CASSYTQYEQYF. The DNA sequence is given as TGTGCCAGCAGTTACACCCAGTACGAGCAGTACTTC. Recombination linked TRBV6-5 to TRBJ2-7, with the D segment identity uncertain. V is clipped by 2 bases and J by 4 bases, and the sequence between their germline boundaries is 6 bases long. The germline V gene gives CDR1 as MNHEY and CDR2 as SVGAGI. The CDR3 spans 12 residues, from the cysteine through the phenylalanine. Only CDR3 DNA remains: 36 bases, in frame from the first base.